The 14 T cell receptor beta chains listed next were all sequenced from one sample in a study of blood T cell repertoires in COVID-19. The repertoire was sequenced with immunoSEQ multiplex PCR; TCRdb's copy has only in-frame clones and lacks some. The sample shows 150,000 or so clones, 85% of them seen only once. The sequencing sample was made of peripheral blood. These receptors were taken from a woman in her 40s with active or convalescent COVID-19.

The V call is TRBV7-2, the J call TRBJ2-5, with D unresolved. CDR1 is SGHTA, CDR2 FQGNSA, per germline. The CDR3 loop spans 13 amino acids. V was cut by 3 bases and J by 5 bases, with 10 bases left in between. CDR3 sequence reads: CASSFGRSETQYF. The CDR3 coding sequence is TGTGCCAGCAGCTTCGGCAGGTCCGAGACCCAGTACTTC.

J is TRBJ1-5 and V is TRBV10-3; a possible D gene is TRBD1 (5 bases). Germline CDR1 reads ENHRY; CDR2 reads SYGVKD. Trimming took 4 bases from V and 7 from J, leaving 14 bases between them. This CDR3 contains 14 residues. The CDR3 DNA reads TGTGCCATCAGTGCTCAAGGGGCCAGGCAGCCCCAGCATTTT. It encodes CAISAQGARQPQHF.

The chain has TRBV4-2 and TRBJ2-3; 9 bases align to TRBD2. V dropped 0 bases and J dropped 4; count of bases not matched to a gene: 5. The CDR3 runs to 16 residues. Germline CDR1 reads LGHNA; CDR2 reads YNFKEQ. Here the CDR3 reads CASSQEGGGGADTQYF. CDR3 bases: TGTGCCAGCAGCCAAGAAGGTGGCGGGGGGGCAGATACGCAGTATTTT.

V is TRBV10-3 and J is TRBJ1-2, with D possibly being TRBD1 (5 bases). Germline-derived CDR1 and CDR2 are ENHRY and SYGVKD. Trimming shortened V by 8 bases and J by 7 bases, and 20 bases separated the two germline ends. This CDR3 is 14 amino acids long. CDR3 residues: CAISQRGTVRGYTF. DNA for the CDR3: TGTGCCATCTCCCAACGGGGGACGGTGCGTGGCTACACCTTC.

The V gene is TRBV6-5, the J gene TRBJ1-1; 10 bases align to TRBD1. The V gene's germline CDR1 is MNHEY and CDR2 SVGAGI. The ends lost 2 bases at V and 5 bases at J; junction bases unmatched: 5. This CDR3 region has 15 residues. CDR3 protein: CASSYSGQGGTEAFF. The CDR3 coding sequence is TGTGCCAGCAGTTACAGCGGACAGGGGGGTACTGAAGCTTTCTTT.

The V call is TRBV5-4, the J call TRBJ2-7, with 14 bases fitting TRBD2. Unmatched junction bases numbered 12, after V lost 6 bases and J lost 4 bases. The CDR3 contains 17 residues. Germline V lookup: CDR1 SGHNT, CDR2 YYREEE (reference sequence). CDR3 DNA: TGTGCCAGCACCGCGACTAGCGGGGGGGACCATTTGTACGAGCAGTACTTC. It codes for CASTATSGGDHLYEQYF.

CDR3 sequence reads: CASSLVAGRGKLFF. The CDR3 DNA sequence: TGTGCCAGCAGCTTAGTAGCCGGCAGGGGAAAACTGTTTTTT. The chain employs TRBV7-2 and TRBJ1-4; D possibly corresponds to TRBD1 (6 bases). Germline V gene lookup returns CDR1 SGHTA and CDR2 FQGNSA. This CDR3 comprises 14 residues. V lost 1 base, J lost 10 bases, and 13 bases lay in between.

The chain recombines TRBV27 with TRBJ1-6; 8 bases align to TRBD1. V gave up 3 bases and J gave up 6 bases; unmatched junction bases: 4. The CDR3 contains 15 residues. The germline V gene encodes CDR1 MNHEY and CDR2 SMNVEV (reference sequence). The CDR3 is CASSFVDRVNSPLHF. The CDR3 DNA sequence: TGTGCCAGCAGTTTTGTGGACAGGGTTAATTCACCCCTCCACTTT.

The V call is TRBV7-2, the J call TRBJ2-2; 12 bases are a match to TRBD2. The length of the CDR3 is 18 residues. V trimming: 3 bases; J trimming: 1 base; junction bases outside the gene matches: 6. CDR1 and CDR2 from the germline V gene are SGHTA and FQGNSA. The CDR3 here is CASSFGLAGWLNTGELFF. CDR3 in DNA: TGTGCCAGCAGCTTTGGACTAGCGGGATGGTTGAACACCGGGGAGCTGTTTTTT.

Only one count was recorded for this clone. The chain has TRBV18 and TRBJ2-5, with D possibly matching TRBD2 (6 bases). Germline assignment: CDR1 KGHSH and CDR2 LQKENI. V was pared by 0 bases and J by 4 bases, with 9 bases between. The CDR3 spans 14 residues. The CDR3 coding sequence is TGTGCCAGCTCACCACCGACTAGTAGAGAGACCCAGTACTTC. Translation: CASSPPTSRETQYF.

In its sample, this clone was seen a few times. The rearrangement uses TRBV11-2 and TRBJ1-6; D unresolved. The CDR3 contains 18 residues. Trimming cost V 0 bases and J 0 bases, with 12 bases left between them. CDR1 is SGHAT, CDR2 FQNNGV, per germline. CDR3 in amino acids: CASSLDNYVSSYNSPLHF. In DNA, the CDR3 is TGTGCCAGCAGCTTAGATAACTACGTGTCCTCCTATAATTCACCCCTCCACTTT.

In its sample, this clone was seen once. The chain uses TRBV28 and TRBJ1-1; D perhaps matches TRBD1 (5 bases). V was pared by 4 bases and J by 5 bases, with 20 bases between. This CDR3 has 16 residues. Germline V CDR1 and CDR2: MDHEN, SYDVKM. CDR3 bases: TGTGCCAGCAGTTCTCCACCGGGGGGAGGGAGGACTGAAGCTTTCTTT. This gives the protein CASSSPPGGGRTEAFF.

CDR3 protein: CASSWGDRDGGYTF. CDR3 nucleotides: TGTGCCAGCAGCTGGGGGGACAGGGATGGCGGCTACACCTTC. The genes are TRBV5-6 and TRBJ1-2, with TRBD1 identical over 9 bases. This CDR3 spans 14 amino acids. The trim removed 3 bases at V and 8 bases at J, leaving 8 bases unmatched. Per the germline V gene, CDR1 is SGHDT and CDR2 is YYEEEE.

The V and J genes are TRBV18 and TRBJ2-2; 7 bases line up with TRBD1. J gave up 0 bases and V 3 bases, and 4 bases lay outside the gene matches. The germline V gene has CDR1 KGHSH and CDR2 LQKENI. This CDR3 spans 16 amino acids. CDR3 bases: TGTGCCAGCTCACCGCCGGGACAGCCGAACACCGGGGAGCTGTTTTTT. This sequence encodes CASSPPGQPNTGELFF.